This TCR beta chain was obtained from a study of T cell changes during pregnancy in multiple sclerosis. Clones were sequenced by immunoSEQ multiplex PCR, and TCRdb holds only the in-frame ones, with some missing. This table holds roughly 110,000 clones, about 90% found once. Germline V gene sequence: CDR1 MDHEN, CDR2 SYDVKM. The ends lost 6 bases at V and 3 bases at J; junction bases unmatched: 7. The CDR3 has 15 amino acids. This receptor was identified in a female donor with multiple sclerosis, enrolled in a pregnancy study. The rearrangement joins TRBV28 to TRBJ2-3; the match to TRBD2 covers 9 bases. Sequenced material: peripheral blood, taken before pregnancy. The CDR3 bases are TGTGCCAGCAGCCACGGACTAGCGTTGACAGATACGCAGTATTTT. Its protein product is CASSHGLALTDTQYF.